This T cell receptor beta chain originates from a study of identical twins' blood T cells. A single record per CDR3 protein comes from TCRdb applying MiXCR to the 5' RACE reads. The sample lists 350,000 to 400,000 distinct CDR3 sequences, 25% to 35% seen once, with about 6% in the top ten. Trimming removed 1 base from V and 1 base from J, with 13 bases in between. There are 16 residues in the CDR3. Per the germline V gene, CDR1 is SGHAT and CDR2 is FQDESV (reference sequence). The sample taken for sequencing was PBMCs. This TCR came from a woman aged 18-49 years in good health. V usage is TRBV11-1 and J usage is TRBJ1-1; no firm D call. The CDR3 DNA is TGTGCCAGCAGCTTAGATGGTTTGGCAAAGAACACTGAAGCTTTCTTT. As protein: CASSLDGLAKNTEAFF. Supplemented by reference TRBV11-1 and TRBJ1-1, the full variable domain reads EAEVAQSPRYKITEKSQAVAFWCDPISGHATLYWYRQILGQGPELLVQFQDESVVDDSQLPKDRFSAERLKGVDSTLKIQPAELGDSAMYLCASSLDGLAKNTEAFFGQGTRLTVV.